The 7 T cell receptor beta chains reported below all come from one sample, sequenced in a study of blood T cell repertoires in COVID-19. Measured with immunoSEQ multiplex PCR; TCRdb has only the in-frame clones, and not every one. The repertoire consists of roughly 260,000 clones, with approximately 85% occurring once and the leading ten covering less than 2.5%. Sample: PBMCs or T cells enriched from blood (not recorded which). These receptors originate from a woman in her forties or fifties who had recovered from COVID-19.

The V and J genes are TRBV25-1 and TRBJ2-3; TRBD1 might be the D (6 bases). Germline V gene data show CDR1 as MGHDK and CDR2 as SYGVNS. The germline V and J ends were trimmed by 8 bases and 0 bases, with 9 bases remaining between them. There are 13 residues in the CDR3. CDR3: CASGTLSTDTQYF. The DNA for the CDR3 is TGTGCCAGCGGGACACTTAGCACAGATACGCAGTATTTT.

The rearrangement links TRBV28 to TRBJ2-7; TRBD2 matches at 10 bases. Germline trimming cut 4 bases from V and 6 bases from J; bases unmatched to any gene: 9. CDR1 and CDR2 (germline): MDHEN, SYDVKM. This CDR3 contains 15 residues. The CDR3 sequence is CASSSQREGHREQYF. The CDR3 DNA reads as TGTGCCAGCAGTTCTCAGCGGGAGGGCCACCGCGAGCAGTACTTC.

The chain combines TRBV4-1 with TRBJ1-3, with D perhaps TRBD1 (6 bases). V lost 2 bases, J lost 4 bases, and 24 bases lay in between. CDR1 is MGHRA and CDR2 is YSYEKL in the germline V gene. The CDR3 length is 19 residues. CDR3 nucleotides: TGCGCCAGCAGCCAATTAAGTTTAAGAGGGGGTCTAGGAGGAAACACCATATATTTT. Protein: CASSQLSLRGGLGGNTIYF.

The chain recombines TRBV24-1 with TRBJ1-4, with D perhaps TRBD1 (5 bases). CDR3 size: 20 residues. CDR1 and CDR2 from the germline V gene are KGHDR and SFDVKD. The CDR3 sequence is CAVRRERKTDALTTNEKLFF. The DNA for the CDR3 is TGTGCGGTAAGACGGGAGCGGAAGACAGACGCCCTCACAACTAATGAAAAACTGTTTTTT.

The chain joins TRBV7-9 to TRBJ1-2; a weak D match, TRBD1 (5 bases). The germline CDR1 and CDR2 sequences are SEHNR and FQNEAQ (reference sequence). This CDR3 has 17 residues. Trimming stripped 1 base from V and 7 bases from J, with 22 bases between. The CDR3 spells CASSLVGESHQIGGYTF. The CDR3 nucleotides are TGTGCCAGCAGCTTAGTAGGGGAAAGTCACCAGATAGGTGGCTACACCTTC.

J is TRBJ2-6 and V is TRBV19; 7 bases fit TRBD1. V shed 0 bases, J shed 4 bases, and the junction held 9 bases outside the gene matches. The germline V gene encodes CDR1 LNHDA and CDR2 SQIVND (reference sequence). This CDR3 comprises 18 residues. CDR3 in DNA: TGTGCCAGTAGTATAGATTTGGACAGGAGTTCCGGGGCCAACGTCCTGACTTTC. It is translated as CASSIDLDRSSGANVLTF.

Only a few counts were recorded for this clone. In DNA, the CDR3 is TGTGCCAGCAGCTTGGCCGGGACAGGGGTGGGCTACACCTTC. This translates into CASSLAGTGVGYTF. The V gene is TRBV5-4, the J gene TRBJ1-2, with 10 bases that match TRBD1. CDR1 is SGHNT and CDR2 is YYREEE in the germline V gene (reference sequence). V was pared by 0 bases and J by 8 bases, with 4 bases of the junction left unmatched. CDR3 length: 14 amino acids.